Each of the 24 T cell receptor beta chains below was sequenced from the same sample in a study of blood T cells in healthy people across ages. Together with a sample-barcoded 5' primer, a J-beta primer mix was included in a second PCR lasting roughly 6 to 12 cycles. TCRdb reprocessed the 5' RACE reads via MiXCR and lists one record per CDR3 protein. Of about 780,000 distinct CDR3 sequences listed, about 42% are singletons. The sequencing input was blood. These TCRs come from an older man in good health.

This rearrangement joins TRBV29-1 to TRBJ1-1; no reliable D call. V gave up 4 bases and J gave up 3 bases, with 9 bases separating them. The CDR3 sequence is 12 residues long. Germline V gene sequence: CDR1 SQVTM, CDR2 ANQGSEA. The CDR3 here is CSVVRSDTEAFF. The CDR3 DNA reads TGCAGCGTTGTCCGGTCGGACACTGAAGCTTTCTTT.

This clonotype was seen many times. The chain employs TRBV5-1 and TRBJ2-1, with TRBD2 matching over 13 bases. The CDR3 runs to 15 residues. V lost 3 bases to trimming and J lost 9 bases; unmatched junction nucleotides: 6. Germline V gives CDR1 SGHRS, CDR2 YFSETQ. The CDR3 nucleotides read TGCGCCAGCAGCTCACTAGCGGGAGGGCCTAGTGAGCAGTTCTTC. Its protein is CASSSLAGGPSEQFF.

The chain is built from TRBV25-1 and TRBJ1-1; 7 bases are shared with TRBD1. After removal of 6 bases from V and 5 bases from J, the junction contained 12 bases not matched to a gene. The V gene's germline CDR1 is MGHDK and CDR2 SYGVNS. The CDR3 length is 15 residues. The CDR3 DNA reads TGTGCCAGCAGAACAGGGGCGATGGGAAGGACTGAAGCTTTCTTT. Translating gives CASRTGAMGRTEAFF.

Ten or more counts support this clonotype. The chain employs TRBV29-1 and TRBJ2-1; D gene unclear. Per germline, CDR1 SQVTM and CDR2 ANQGSEA. The CDR3 runs 10 residues. V shed 5 bases and J shed 5 bases, with 4 bases lying between them. The chain's CDR3 is CSVTNNEQFF. In DNA form, the CDR3 reads TGCAGCGTTACAAACAATGAGCAGTTCTTC.

To note about this clonotype: A much larger clone differs from this one at a single base, so this may be a read error. The gene calls are TRBV11-1 and TRBJ2-7; no definite D call. Trimming shortened V by 4 bases and J by 2 bases, and 12 bases separated the two germline ends. This CDR3 has 14 amino acids. Per the germline V gene, CDR1 is SGHAT and CDR2 is FQDESV (reference sequence). CDR3 DNA sequence: TGTGCCAGCAGCTCAACCGTCTTAACCTACGAGCAGTACTTC. Protein sequence: CASSSTVLTYEQYF.

The CDR3 region has the DNA TGCGCCAGCAGCCGGATACTAGCGGCTTTCTACGAGCAGTACTTC. Protein product: CASSRILAAFYEQYF. The chain recombines TRBV4-1 with TRBJ2-7; TRBD2 aligns across 8 bases. The V segment lost 4 bases and the J segment 3 bases; nucleotides outside the gene matches: 8. This CDR3 is built from 15 residues. The germline gives CDR1 MGHRA, CDR2 YSYEKL.

This clonotype came up a few times. The V call is TRBV5-1, the J call TRBJ2-1; 14 nucleotides agree with TRBD2. J was trimmed by 8 bases and V by 0 bases; bases with no gene match: 4. The CDR3 covers 16 residues. Germline values: CDR1 SGHRS, CDR2 YFSETQ. CDR3 loop: CASSLGGLAGDDEQFF. The CDR3 region has the DNA TGCGCCAGCAGCTTGGGGGGACTAGCGGGAGATGATGAGCAGTTCTTC.

This clonotype has only a few counts. The rearrangement uses TRBV5-1 and TRBJ2-5; weak D call: TRBD2 (6 bases). The tail of the sequence fits TRBJ2-7 better, so the J call may be wrong. Germline CDR1 reads SGHRS; CDR2 reads YFSETQ. The length of the CDR3 is 13 residues. The CDR3 DNA is TGCGCCAGCAGCTTGGCGGGAGCGGCCGAGCAGTACTTC. As protein: CASSLAGAAEQYF.

This chain joins TRBV28 and TRBJ2-4, with 8 bases fitting TRBD2. The trim removed 5 bases at V and 5 bases at J, leaving 8 bases unmatched. The germline CDR1 and CDR2 sequences are MDHEN and SYDVKM. This CDR3 comprises 15 residues. The CDR3 spells CASSLSGGVQNIQYF. The CDR3 nucleotides are TGTGCCAGCAGTCTCAGCGGGGGTGTCCAAAACATTCAGTACTTC.

The chain joins TRBV15 to TRBJ2-1, with D hard to call. V lost 1 base and J 6 bases, leaving 10 bases between the germline ends. The CDR3 is 14 residues long. Germline V lookup: CDR1 LNHNV, CDR2 YYDKDF (reference sequence). Here the CDR3 DNA reads TGTGCCACCAGCAGAGGTGGACGTTCCAATGAGCAGTTCTTC. Translating it yields CATSRGGRSNEQFF.

This CDR3 reads CAISPQGSANYGYTF. CDR3 bases: TGTGCCATCAGCCCACAGGGATCGGCGAACTATGGCTACACCTTC. The V call is TRBV10-3, the J call TRBJ1-2; D possibly corresponds to TRBD1 (6 bases). The germline V gene has CDR1 ENHRY and CDR2 SYGVKD. This CDR3 has 15 residues. Trimming pared 6 bases from V and 2 bases from J, leaving 16 bases between.

This clonotype was seen a few times. V is TRBV7-2 and J is TRBJ2-7; possibly TRBD2 for D (6 bases). Germline V gene lookup returns CDR1 SGHTA and CDR2 FQGNSA. The CDR3 is 15 residues long. V was clipped by 2 bases and J by 3 bases, with 14 bases between them. The DNA for the CDR3 is TGTGCCAGCAGCTTATCCGGGACTCAACGCTACGAGCAGTACTTC. Protein sequence: CASSLSGTQRYEQYF.

V is TRBV29-1 and J is TRBJ2-7, with D tentatively TRBD1 or TRBD2 (5 bases each). The assigned J gene may be wrong: the sequence end matches TRBJ2-5 better. Germline V CDR1 and CDR2: SQVTM, ANQGSEA. This CDR3 is 15 amino acids long. The CDR3 nucleotides read TGCAGCGCACTGAACCCCACCGGGACGCAAGAGACCCAGTACTTC. This codes for CSALNPTGTQETQYF.

About this clonotype itself: The junction departs from the called germline gene at one end, perhaps through a read error. V usage is TRBV12-3 or TRBV12-4 and J usage is TRBJ2-6; 7 bases align to TRBD2. This CDR3 spans 15 amino acids. The CDR3: CASSRRGTGANGLTF. CDR3 sequence (DNA): TGTGCCAGCAGTAGGCGGGGGACTGGGGCCAACGGCCTGACTTTC.

This clonotype has ten or more counts. The genes are TRBV6-5 and TRBJ2-1; the match to TRBD2 covers 12 bases. Germline V gene data show CDR1 as MNHEY and CDR2 as SVGAGI. The junction had 6 bases not matched to a gene; V was cut back by 2 bases and J by 7 bases. The length of the CDR3 is 16 residues. The CDR3 reads CASSYLASGRDNEQFF. The CDR3 DNA is TGTGCCAGCAGTTACCTCGCTAGCGGGAGGGATAATGAGCAGTTCTTC.

In DNA form, the CDR3 reads TGCAGTGCCCAAGTAAGGGGAGGAAGGGATTCACCCCTCCACTTT. This codes for CSAQVRGGRDSPLHF. The V and J genes are TRBV20-1 and TRBJ1-6; TRBD1 might be the D (5 bases). Between the trimmed V and J ends, which lost 6 bases and 8 bases, there was a span of 20 bases. The CDR3 sequence is 15 residues long. Germline V gene data show CDR1 as DFQATT and CDR2 as SNEGSKA (reference sequence).

Only a few counts were recorded for this clonotype. V is TRBV2 and J is TRBJ2-1, with D perhaps matching TRBD2 (6 bases). Germline CDR1 reads SNHLY; CDR2 reads FYNNEI. The CDR3 spans 15 residues. Trimming removed 2 bases at V and 3 bases at J, with 11 bases between. CDR3 loop: CASSERELYYNEQFF. The CDR3 DNA sequence: TGTGCCAGCAGTGAACGGGAGCTATACTACAATGAGCAGTTCTTC.

As regards this clonotype: Sequence at one end of the junction differs from germline and may be a read error. The rearrangement uses TRBV12-3 or TRBV12-4 and TRBJ2-3, with 9 bases fitting TRBD1. CDR3 size: 15 residues. The CDR3 loop is CASRRTGALADAQYF. The DNA for the CDR3 is TGTGCCAGCAGACGGACAGGGGCCCTCGCAGATGCGCAGTATTTT.

This chain links TRBV4-2 with TRBJ2-3; D not certain. This CDR3 is built from 13 residues. CDR1 LGHNA and CDR2 YNFKEQ come from the germline V gene. Trimming removed 0 bases from V and 10 bases from J, with 11 bases in between. As DNA, the CDR3 is TGTGCCAGCAGCCAAGATATATCCCCCCCGCAGTATTTT. This encodes CASSQDISPPQYF.

The chain employs TRBV12-3 or TRBV12-4 and TRBJ2-4, with D possibly being TRBD1 or TRBD2 (5 bases each). The CDR3 runs to 19 residues. V was pared by 3 bases and J by 8 bases, with 29 bases between. CDR3 DNA: TGTGCCAGCAGTTTCCGAGGTTTTATGATTCAGGGACGAGGGCACATTCAGTACTTC. Protein: CASSFRGFMIQGRGHIQYF.

V is TRBV6-1 and J is TRBJ2-1; 7 bases line up with TRBD1. With 1 base clipped from V and 0 bases from J, the junction kept 6 bases outside the gene matches. CDR3 length: 17 amino acids. The germline gives CDR1 MNHNS, CDR2 SASEGT. This chain's CDR3 is CASSEEGQSFSYNEQFF. The CDR3 nucleotides read TGTGCCAGCAGTGAAGAGGGACAGTCTTTCTCCTACAATGAGCAGTTCTTC.

This clonotype appeared a few times. The CDR3 bases are TGCAGTGCCGGGCAGTCGGAGACCCAGTACTTC. Its translation is CSAGQSETQYF. V usage is TRBV20-1 and J usage is TRBJ2-5; no clear D gene. The germline gives CDR1 DFQATT, CDR2 SNEGSKA (reference sequence). The germline V and J ends were trimmed by 6 bases and 5 bases, with 10 bases remaining between them. The CDR3 totals 11 residues.

The chain couples TRBV12-3 or TRBV12-4 to TRBJ2-5, with 7 bases fitting TRBD2. V dropped 6 bases and J dropped 1; count of bases not matched to a gene: 5. The CDR3 extends over 14 amino acids. The CDR3 DNA reads TGTGCCAGCAGCCCGAGCGGGGTCCAAGAGACCCAGTACTTC. The encoded protein is CASSPSGVQETQYF.

J is TRBJ2-3 and V is TRBV11-3; 10 nucleotides align to TRBD1. V lost 8 bases, J lost 3 bases, and 8 bases stayed unmatched. Germline CDR1 SGHNT, CDR2 YENEEA. This CDR3 is built from 15 residues. The CDR3 sequence is CASLDRDRGTDTQYF. The CDR3 coding sequence is TGTGCCAGCCTCGACCGGGACAGGGGTACAGATACGCAGTATTTT.